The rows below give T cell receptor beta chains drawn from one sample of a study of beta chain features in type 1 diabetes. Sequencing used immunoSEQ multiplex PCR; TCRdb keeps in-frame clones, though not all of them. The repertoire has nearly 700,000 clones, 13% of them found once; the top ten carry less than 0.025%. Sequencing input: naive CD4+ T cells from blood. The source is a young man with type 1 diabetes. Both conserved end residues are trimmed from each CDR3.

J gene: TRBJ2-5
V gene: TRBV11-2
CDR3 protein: ASSPGQGARETQY

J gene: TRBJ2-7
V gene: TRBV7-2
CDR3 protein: ASSLTGTYEQY

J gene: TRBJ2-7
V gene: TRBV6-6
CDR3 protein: ASTGTSSYEQY

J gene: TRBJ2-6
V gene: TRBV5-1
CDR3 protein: ASSFGTGGAGANVLT

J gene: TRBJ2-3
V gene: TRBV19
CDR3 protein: ASSKQGPRTDTQY

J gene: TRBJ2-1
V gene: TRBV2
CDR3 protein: ASRTQGYEQF

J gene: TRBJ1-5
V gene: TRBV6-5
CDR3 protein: ASSWDRNQPQH

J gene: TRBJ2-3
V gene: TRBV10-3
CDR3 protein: AIRDRSTDTQY

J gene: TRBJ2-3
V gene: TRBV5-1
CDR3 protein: ASSGGQGPDTQY

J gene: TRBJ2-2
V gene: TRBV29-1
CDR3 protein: SVGLNTGELF

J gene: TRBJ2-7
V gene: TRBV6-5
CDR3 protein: ASSGGYEQY

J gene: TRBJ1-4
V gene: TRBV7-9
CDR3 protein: ASRKGQGALEEKLF

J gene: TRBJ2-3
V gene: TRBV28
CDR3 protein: ASSSAFGRIDTQY

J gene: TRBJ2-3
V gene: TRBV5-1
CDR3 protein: ASSDGIRTDTQY

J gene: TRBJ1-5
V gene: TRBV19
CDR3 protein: ATQGQGVSDSNQPQH

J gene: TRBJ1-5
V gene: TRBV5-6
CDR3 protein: ASSLEGTGYLNQPQH

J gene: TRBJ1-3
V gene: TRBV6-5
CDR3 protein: ASRKTGSGNTIY

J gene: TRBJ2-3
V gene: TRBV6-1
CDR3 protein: ASLAAPTDTQY

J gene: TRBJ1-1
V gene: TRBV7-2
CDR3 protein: ASSLGGASFRAF

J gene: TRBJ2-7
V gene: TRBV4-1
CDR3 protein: ASSQPPRGSGGPNEQY

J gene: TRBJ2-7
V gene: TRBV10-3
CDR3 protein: AISTGTGAYEQY

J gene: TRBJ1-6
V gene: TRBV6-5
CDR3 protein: ASSPGRRTNSPLH

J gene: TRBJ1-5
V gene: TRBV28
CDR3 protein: ASSLGRTIKPQH

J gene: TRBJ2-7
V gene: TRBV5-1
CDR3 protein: ASSPGTGTSSYEQY

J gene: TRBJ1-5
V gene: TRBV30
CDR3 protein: AWNRQGNQPQH

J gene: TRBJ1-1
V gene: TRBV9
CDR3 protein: ASNLGGNTEAF

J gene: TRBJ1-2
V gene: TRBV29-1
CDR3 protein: SVGGPWGYT

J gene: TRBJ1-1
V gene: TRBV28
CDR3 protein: ASSKQGAINTEAF

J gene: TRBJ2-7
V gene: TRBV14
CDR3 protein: ASSHVAATGEQY

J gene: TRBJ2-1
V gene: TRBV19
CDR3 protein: ASILAGGNEQF

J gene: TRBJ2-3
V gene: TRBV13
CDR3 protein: ASSPDDRGGGDTQY

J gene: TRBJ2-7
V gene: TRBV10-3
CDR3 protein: AIAQATYEQY

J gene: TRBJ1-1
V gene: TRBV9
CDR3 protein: ASSVDYKPVPEAF

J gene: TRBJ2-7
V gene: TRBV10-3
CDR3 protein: AISESPLGEY

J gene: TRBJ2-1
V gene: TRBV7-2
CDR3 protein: ASSFLGQGKDEQF

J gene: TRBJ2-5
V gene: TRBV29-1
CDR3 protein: SFPYGGAGETQY

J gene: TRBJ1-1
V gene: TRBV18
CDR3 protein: ASSPEGPEAF

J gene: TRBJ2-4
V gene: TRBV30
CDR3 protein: AWSPQGGNIQY

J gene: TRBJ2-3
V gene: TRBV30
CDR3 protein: AWTPPGLSDTQY

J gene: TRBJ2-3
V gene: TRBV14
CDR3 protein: ASSQLIRSADTQY

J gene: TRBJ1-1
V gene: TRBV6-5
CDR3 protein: ASGDGTWAEAF

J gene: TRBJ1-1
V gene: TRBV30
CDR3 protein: AWSVSREAF

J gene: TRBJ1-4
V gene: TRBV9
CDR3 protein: ASSSREATNEKLF

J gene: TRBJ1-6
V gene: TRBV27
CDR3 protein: ASSLRREDSPLH

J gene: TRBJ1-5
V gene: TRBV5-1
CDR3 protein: ASRGQGPLGPQH

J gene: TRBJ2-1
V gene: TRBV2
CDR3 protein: ASSELAGGLYNEQF

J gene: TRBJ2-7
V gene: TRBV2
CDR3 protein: ASRTPDRGYEQY

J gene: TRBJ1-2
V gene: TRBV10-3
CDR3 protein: AIPGQGAINYGYT

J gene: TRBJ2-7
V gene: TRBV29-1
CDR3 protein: SVARSSYEQY

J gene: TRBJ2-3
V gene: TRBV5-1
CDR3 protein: ASSLSGGTDTQY

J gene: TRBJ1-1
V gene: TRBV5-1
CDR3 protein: ASSLGAGGWNTEAF

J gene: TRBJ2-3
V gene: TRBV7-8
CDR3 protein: ASSLTSEGTQY

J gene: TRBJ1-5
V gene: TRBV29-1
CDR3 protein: SVENGHDQH

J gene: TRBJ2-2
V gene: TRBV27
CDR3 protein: ASSLHDTGELF

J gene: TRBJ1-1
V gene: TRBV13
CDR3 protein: ASSPRTGATEAF

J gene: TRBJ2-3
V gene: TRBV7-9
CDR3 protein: ASSQQGPHTDTQY

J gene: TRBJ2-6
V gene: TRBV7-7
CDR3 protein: ASSLGPVGANVLT